This T cell receptor beta chain comes out of a study of blood T cell repertoires in COVID-19. Study as a whole: The origin of the acute and convalescent COVID-19 samples was the United States, Italy and Spain.

Sequenced by immunoSEQ multiplex PCR; TCRdb stores in-frame clones only, minus some. The sample includes about 130,000 clones, approximately 84% of them seen just once. Germline V gene sequence: CDR1 MNHEY, CDR2 SVGEGT. The CDR3 runs to 13 residues. V gave up 5 bases and J gave up 6 bases, with 13 bases separating them. The J gene is TRBJ1-2, the V gene TRBV6-2 or TRBV6-3, with D tentatively TRBD1 (6 bases). Sequenced sample: peripheral blood. This TCR was sampled from a woman older than 75 with acute or convalescent COVID-19. The CDR3 region is CASSHGQSHGYTF. CDR3 DNA sequence: TGTGCCAGCAGTCACGGACAGAGCCATGGCTACACCTTC.